Listed here is a single T cell receptor (beta chain). This entry belongs to a study of beta chain features in type 1 diabetes. Sequencing targeted expressed TCRB transcripts, as all isolated RNA had been reverse transcribed. The repertoire was sequenced with immunoSEQ multiplex PCR; TCRdb's copy has only in-frame clones and lacks some. Here the sample spans under 90,000 clones, roughly 31% being singletons. Germline-derived CDR1 and CDR2 are GTSNPN and SVGIG (reference sequence). The CDR3 covers 15 residues. Trimming at V came to 8 bases and at J to 1 base, leaving 10 bases not matched to a gene. The V gene is TRBV30, the J gene TRBJ1-3; TRBD1 matches at 8 bases. The origin of this receptor is a woman under 30 in good health. Input material: stem cell memory CD4+ T cells from blood. In DNA form, the CDR3 reads TGTGCCGCTCTTGGAGGGGACAGGTCTGGAAACACCATATATTTT. This codes for CAALGGDRSGNTIYF.